This TCR beta chain derives from a study of cytomegalovirus exposure and HLA in healthy donors. Here immunoSEQ multiplex PCR was the method, and the copy in TCRdb shows in-frame clones only, minus some. Among approximately 190,000 clones listed, roughly 84% were seen once. The donors were part of the 120-subject validation cohort, which stood apart from the roughly 640-subject first cohort. The germline V and J ends were trimmed by 3 bases and 9 bases, with 12 bases remaining between them. This CDR3 region has 13 residues. The V gene's germline CDR1 is MDHEN and CDR2 SYDVKM. The sequenced sample was PBMCs. The chain uses TRBV28 and TRBJ1-5; possibly TRBD1 for D (5 bases). The TCR comes from a man aged 18 to 30 in good health and CMV-seropositive. The chain's CDR3 is CASSFRGAGPQHF. The CDR3 DNA follows: TGTGCCAGCAGTTTCCGTGGGGCTGGGCCCCAGCATTTT.